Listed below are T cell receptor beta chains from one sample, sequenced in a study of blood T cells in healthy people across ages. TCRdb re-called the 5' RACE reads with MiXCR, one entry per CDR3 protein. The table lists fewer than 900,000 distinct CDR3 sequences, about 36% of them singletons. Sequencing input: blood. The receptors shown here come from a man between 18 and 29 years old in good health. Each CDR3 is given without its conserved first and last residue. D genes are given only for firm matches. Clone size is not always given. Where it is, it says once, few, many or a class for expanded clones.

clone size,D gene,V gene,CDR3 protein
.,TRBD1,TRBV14,ASSQQDRGRLNEQF
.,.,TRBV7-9,ASSARGGVESPLH
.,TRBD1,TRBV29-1,SATGGSEKLF
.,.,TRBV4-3,ASSQELGQNTEAF
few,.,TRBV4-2,ASSQDRGGLYGYT
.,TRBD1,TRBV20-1,STRQGQETQY
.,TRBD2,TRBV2,ATFVLRDYERY
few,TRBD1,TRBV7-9,ASSFDRVPYNEQF
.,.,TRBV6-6,ASRETGNSPLH
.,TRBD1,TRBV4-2,ASSQDPQGRSLVSPPH
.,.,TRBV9,ASSPEGDDTDTQY
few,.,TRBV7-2,ASSLGGTALQY
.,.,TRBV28,ASSAPQGTDGYT
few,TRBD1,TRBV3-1,ASSQVSGQGRFWEKLF
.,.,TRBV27,ASRSFSGTDTQY
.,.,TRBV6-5,ASSYEVGSYNEQF
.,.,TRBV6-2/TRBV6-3,ASSYGGVTYNEQF
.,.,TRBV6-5,ASSRDYSGANVLT
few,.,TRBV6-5,ASSYMPGYGYT
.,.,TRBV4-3,ASSQGLDDQETQY
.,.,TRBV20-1,SASGSGGTQY
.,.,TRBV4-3,ASSQDFGGLGYT
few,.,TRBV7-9,ASSRVGGSEKLF
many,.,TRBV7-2,ASSSRGDSTDTQY
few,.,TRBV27,ASGFGNQPQH
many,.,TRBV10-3,AISEFEERNEQF
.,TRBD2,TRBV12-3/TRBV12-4,ASSFGAGEETQY
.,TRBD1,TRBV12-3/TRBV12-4,ASSPDRGHNEQF
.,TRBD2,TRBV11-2,ASSLLREGVLAKNIQY
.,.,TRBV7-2,ASVGGRNTEAF
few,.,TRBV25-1,ASSELKDSEAF
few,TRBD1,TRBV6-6,ASTGQYSNQPQH
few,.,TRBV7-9,ASSRGDGQPQH
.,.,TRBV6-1,ASSGMEGGDQPQH
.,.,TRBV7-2,ASSFGQKTNEQF
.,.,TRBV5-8,ASSLELVTDTQY
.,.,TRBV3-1,ASSQEPLRARGMNTEAF
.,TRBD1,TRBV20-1,SARDRDNDGYT
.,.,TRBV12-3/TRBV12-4,ASSVPGINEKLF
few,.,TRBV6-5,ASSHQSGYT
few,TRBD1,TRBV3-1,ASSPQGQTYNEQF
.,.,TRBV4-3,ASSQCPRTVSSYEQY
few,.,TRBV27,ASSFWGPNAEQF